The sequence of this T cell receptor beta chain was determined in a study of T cell responses to AZD1222 COVID-19 vaccine. The V and J ends lost 7 bases and 0 bases respectively, with 21 bases between them. The CDR3 has 17 residues. Germline V CDR1 and CDR2: LNHDA, SQIVND (reference sequence). TCRdb's table, derived via immunoSEQ multiplex PCR, lists solely in-frame clones and lacks some. The data show 85,000 or so clones, approximately 86% seen once. The V call is TRBV19, the J call TRBJ1-1, with D perhaps matching TRBD1 (5 bases). Sequencing was performed on peripheral blood, taken 28 days after the second AZD1222 dose. This clonotype originated in an adult who received the AZD1222 COVID-19 vaccine. The chain's CDR3 is CASTKLGTTALNTEAFF. The CDR3 DNA follows: TGTGCCAGTACCAAGCTAGGGACGACGGCCTTGAACACTGAAGCTTTCTTT.